A single sample is the source of the 30 T cell receptor beta chains below, sequenced in a study of blood T cell repertoires in COVID-19. The assay was immunoSEQ multiplex PCR, and TCRdb's table has in-frame clones only and misses some. The sample lists some 300,000 clones, over 85% occurring once. Sequenced sample: PBMCs or T cells enriched from blood (not recorded which). The receptor set was obtained from a woman in her thirties who had recovered from COVID-19.

The chain recombines TRBV5-4 with TRBJ2-1; TRBD2 matches at 11 bases. Germline CDR1 SGHNT, CDR2 YYREEE (reference sequence). With 7 bases clipped from V and 8 bases from J, the junction kept 11 bases outside the gene matches. The CDR3 sequence is 15 residues long. The DNA of the CDR3 is TGTGCCAGCGGCCCTACTAGCGGGAGTTTCGATGAGCAGTTCTTC. It yields the protein CASGPTSGSFDEQFF.

The rearrangement links TRBV5-4 to TRBJ2-1; D remains unclear. CDR1 is SGHNT, CDR2 YYREEE, per germline (reference sequence). The CDR3 totals 16 residues. V shed 5 bases and J shed 2 bases, with 17 bases lying between them. DNA for the CDR3: TGTGCCAGCAGACAAACACTAACCTTGACCTACAATGAGCAGTTCTTC. Its translation is CASRQTLTLTYNEQFF.

This clone was recorded once. The chain carries TRBV7-9 and TRBJ2-1; D may be TRBD2 (6 bases). The CDR3 sequence is 15 residues long. V gave up 5 bases and J gave up 2 bases, with 13 bases separating them. Germline values: CDR1 SEHNR, CDR2 FQNEAQ (reference sequence). The CDR3 DNA sequence: TGTGCCAGCAGCCGCCCCGGGGGACCCTACAATGAGCAGTTCTTC. Encoded protein: CASSRPGGPYNEQFF.

This chain links TRBV12-3 or TRBV12-4 with TRBJ2-7, with TRBD1 matching over 7 bases. V dropped 3 bases and J dropped 3; count of bases not matched to a gene: 2. The CDR3 is made up of 13 amino acids. The DNA of the CDR3 is TGTGCCAGCAGTTTTTACAGGGGCTACGAGCAGTACTTC. Residues: CASSFYRGYEQYF.

This chain joins TRBV6-2 or TRBV6-3 and TRBJ2-7; TRBD1 might be the D (6 bases). The V and J ends lost 2 bases and 3 bases respectively, with 14 bases between them. The V gene's germline CDR1 is MNHEY and CDR2 SVGEGT. The CDR3 has 15 amino acids. The CDR3 is CASSYPRDIFYEQYF. CDR3 bases: TGTGCCAGCAGTTACCCTCGGGACATCTTCTACGAGCAGTACTTC.

Concerning this clone itself: One end of the junction is discordant with germline, which a read error may explain. The identical CDR3 is also encoded by other nucleotide sequences in the sample. The chain has TRBV18 and TRBJ2-1; 8 positions agree with TRBD1. Germline CDR1 reads KGHSH; CDR2 reads LQKENI. The CDR3 sequence is 15 residues long. The CDR3 here is CASSPSRGPSWEQFF. CDR3 bases: TGTGCTAGCTCACCATCCAGGGGGCCTTCGTGGGAGCAGTTCTTC.

The genes are TRBV4-3 and TRBJ2-2; no clear D. The CDR3 has 16 residues. Germline lookup yields CDR1 LGHNA and CDR2 YSLEER. V was clipped by 0 bases and J by 6 bases, with 14 bases between them. CDR3 coding DNA: TGCGCCAGCAGCCAAGATTATTCGGTGACACCCGGGGAGCTGTTTTTT. Its protein is CASSQDYSVTPGELFF.

This clone appeared once. The rearrangement uses TRBV5-1 and TRBJ2-2, with D tentatively TRBD2 (6 bases). V dropped 4 bases and J dropped 1 base, with 17 bases sitting between them. The CDR3 is 17 amino acids. The germline CDR1 and CDR2 sequences are SGHRS and YFSETQ. The CDR3: CASSPTGASENTGELFF. The CDR3 DNA reads TGCGCCAGCAGCCCAACCGGGGCTAGCGAGAACACCGGGGAGCTGTTTTTT.

The chain has TRBV19 and TRBJ1-5; 7 bases align to TRBD1. Germline CDR1 is LNHDA and CDR2 is SQIVND (reference sequence). The CDR3 sequence is 14 residues long. V lost 6 bases and J lost 5; bases outside the gene matches: 7. The CDR3 protein is CASRYEQGYQPQHF. In nucleotides, the CDR3 is TGTGCCAGTAGATATGAACAGGGGTATCAGCCCCAGCATTTT.

V and J are TRBV6-5 and TRBJ1-2; TRBD1 matches 8 bases. CDR1 and CDR2 (germline): MNHEY, SVGAGI. V lost 0 bases, J lost 4 bases, and 7 bases stayed unmatched. There are 16 residues in the CDR3. CDR3 DNA sequence: TGTGCCAGCAGTTACTCTGTACAGGGGGGATTCTATGGCTACACCTTC. Translating it yields CASSYSVQGGFYGYTF.

The chain combines TRBV11-2 with TRBJ1-1; D is uncertain. The CDR3 sequence is 13 residues long. Looked up from germline, CDR1 is SGHAT and CDR2 is FQNNGV. Trimming took off 5 bases at V and 6 bases at J, with 13 bases between the two ends. This CDR3 is CASSASGGSEAFF. The CDR3 coding sequence is TGTGCCAGCAGCGCCTCGGGAGGGTCTGAAGCTTTCTTT.

V is TRBV9 and J is TRBJ1-5; TRBD1 matches 7 bases. CDR1 and CDR2 from the germline V gene are SGDLS and YYNGEE. The length of the CDR3 is 15 residues. V lost 0 bases, J lost 7 bases, and 7 bases stayed unmatched. CDR3 nucleotides: TGTGCCAGCAGCGTAGGACCAGGGGGTGTCCAGCCCCAGCATTTT. Its translation is CASSVGPGGVQPQHF. Using reference TRBV9 and TRBJ1-5 for the parts outside the CDR3, the full variable domain is DSGVTQTPKHLITATGQRVTLRCSPRSGDLSVYWYQQSLDQGLQFLIQYYNGEERAKGNILERFSAQQFPDLHSELNLSSLELGDSALYFCASSVGPGGVQPQHFGDGTRLSIL.

This clone is a singleton in its sample. This chain joins TRBV10-3 and TRBJ1-6; 10 bases map to TRBD1. Germline CDR1 ENHRY, CDR2 SYGVKD. The CDR3 spans 14 residues. The V gene end was trimmed by 8 bases and the J gene end by 8 bases; junction bases not matched to a gene: 6. CDR3 DNA sequence: TGTGCCATCTCAGGGACAGGGGAGGATTCACCCCTCCACTTT. This sequence encodes CAISGTGEDSPLHF.

V gene TRBV15 combines with J gene TRBJ1-2; TRBD1 aligns across 9 bases. The V segment lost 10 bases and the J segment 7 bases; nucleotides outside the gene matches: 7. The germline V gene has CDR1 LNHNV and CDR2 YYDKDF (reference sequence). CDR3 length equals 12 residues. The CDR3 loop reads CAIPDRGGGYTF. The DNA of the CDR3 is TGTGCCATTCCGGACAGGGGTGGTGGCTACACCTTC.

This chain connects TRBV9 to TRBJ1-1; a weak D match, TRBD1 (5 bases). The germline V gene has CDR1 SGDLS and CDR2 YYNGEE. This CDR3 comprises 13 residues. V lost 3 bases, J lost 4 bases, and 10 bases lay in between. This chain's CDR3 is CASSAGGGTEAFF. CDR3 nucleotide sequence: TGTGCCAGCAGCGCCGGGGGGGGCACTGAAGCTTTCTTT.

This chain joins TRBV7-2 and TRBJ2-5, with 9 bases fitting TRBD1. Looked up from germline, CDR1 is SGHTA and CDR2 is FQGNSA. Trimming cost V 4 bases and J 1 base; bases outside gene matches: 4. CDR3 size: 15 residues. Here the CDR3 DNA reads TGTGCCAGCAGCTGGATGACAGGGGGCCAAGAGACCCAGTACTTC. Its translation: CASSWMTGGQETQYF.

The chain has TRBV2 and TRBJ1-2; D not certain. Germline loops: CDR1 SNHLY, CDR2 FYNNEI. V shed 6 bases and J shed 8 bases, with 16 bases lying between them. CDR3 length: 13 amino acids. The CDR3 coding sequence is TGTGCCAGCAGGGGAGACGGTGCGAGGGGCTACACCTTC. It translates to CASRGDGARGYTF.

The V gene is TRBV11-2, the J gene TRBJ2-1; D is possibly TRBD2 (5 bases). The CDR3 is 14 residues long. The germline CDR1 and CDR2 sequences are SGHAT and FQNNGV. V lost 7 bases and J lost 2, with 12 bases in between. In nucleotides, the CDR3 is TGTGCCAGCAACAGAGGGCACCCCTACAATGAGCAGTTCTTC. Translation: CASNRGHPYNEQFF.

V usage is TRBV3-1 (or the pseudogene TRBV3-2) and J usage is TRBJ1-6; no clear D gene. This CDR3 region has 13 residues. V shed 0 bases and J shed 10 bases, with 7 bases lying between them. CDR1 is LGHDT, CDR2 YNNKEL, per germline (reference sequence). The CDR3 here is CASSQDLESPLHF. CDR3 DNA sequence: TGTGCCAGCAGCCAAGATCTAGAATCACCCCTCCACTTT.

This rearrangement joins TRBV27 to TRBJ1-1, with TRBD1 matching 8 bases. Germline assignment: CDR1 MNHEY and CDR2 SMNVEV (reference sequence). This CDR3 spans 16 amino acids. V shed 5 bases and J 5 bases; nucleotides not matched to a gene: 13. CDR3: CASSLRTGLAFTEAFF. Written as DNA, the CDR3 is TGTGCCAGCAGTCTCCGGACAGGGCTGGCGTTTACTGAAGCTTTCTTT.

The rearrangement links TRBV13 to TRBJ1-3; 8 bases map to TRBD1. The CDR3 consists of 16 residues. V shed 2 bases, J shed 2 bases, and the junction held 5 bases outside the gene matches. CDR1 is PRHDT and CDR2 is FYEKMQ in the germline V gene (reference sequence). CDR3 DNA: TGTGCCAGCAGCTTAACCGACAGGGGACCTGGAAACACCATATATTTT. Translation gives CASSLTDRGPGNTIYF.

This sequence joins TRBV19 and TRBJ2-1, with 8 positions matching TRBD2. CDR1 LNHDA and CDR2 SQIVND come from the germline V gene (reference sequence). The CDR3 runs 14 residues. V shed 5 bases, J shed 4 bases, and the junction held 4 bases outside the gene matches. The CDR3 loop is CASSDSGTYNEQFF. The CDR3 DNA follows: TGTGCCAGTAGTGATAGCGGGACTTACAATGAGCAGTTCTTC.

Only one count was recorded for this clone. CDR3 nucleotides: TGTGCCAGCAGCCACCCCCGGACAGGGGGTCCCTACGAGCAGTACTTC. It codes for CASSHPRTGGPYEQYF. The rearrangement joins TRBV3-1 (or the pseudogene TRBV3-2) to TRBJ2-7; 10 positions agree with TRBD1. The V and J ends lost 3 bases and 2 bases, in that order; junction bases with no gene match: 7. The CDR3 totals 16 residues. The germline gives CDR1 LGHDT, CDR2 YNNKEL (reference sequence).

As regards this clone: One junction end disagrees with the germline gene, perhaps due to a read error. The rearrangement uses TRBV14 and TRBJ2-7; 9 bases are a match to TRBD1. Germline CDR1 SGHDN, CDR2 FVKESK. The CDR3 consists of 15 residues. Here the CDR3 reads CASNQAGTGTYEQYF. The CDR3 bases are TGTGCCAGCAACCAAGCCGGGACAGGGACCTACGAGCAGTACTTC.

The genes are TRBV28 and TRBJ1-3; a weak D match, TRBD1 (5 bases). V was clipped by 3 bases and J by 0 bases, with 12 bases between them. This CDR3 comprises 16 residues. In germline, CDR1 is MDHEN, CDR2 SYDVKM. This CDR3 is CASSFGGLSSGNTIYF. DNA for the CDR3: TGTGCCAGCAGTTTCGGGGGGTTAAGCTCTGGAAACACCATATATTTT.

The rearrangement links TRBV5-4 to TRBJ1-3; D is possibly TRBD1 (5 bases). Germline CDR1 SGHNT, CDR2 YYREEE (reference sequence). The CDR3 runs to 15 residues. V shed 1 base and J shed 2 bases, with 10 bases lying between them. Written as DNA, the CDR3 is TGTGCCAGCAGCTTGTTGGGAGGGGCTGGAAACACCATATATTTT. This encodes CASSLLGGAGNTIYF.

The genes are TRBV6-2 or TRBV6-3 and TRBJ1-1; possibly TRBD1 for D (6 bases). The CDR3 contains 14 residues. Germline CDR1 and CDR2: MNHEY and SVGEGT. V was pared by 4 bases and J by 5 bases, with 14 bases between. Here the CDR3 reads CASSWGGQGTEAFF. Written as DNA, the CDR3 is TGTGCCAGCAGTTGGGGGGGCCAGGGGACTGAAGCTTTCTTT.

The chain employs TRBV7-9 and TRBJ2-3; TRBD1 matches 7 bases. Germline V gene sequence: CDR1 SEHNR, CDR2 FQNEAQ (reference sequence). The length of the CDR3 is 12 residues. V lost 2 bases and J lost 15; bases outside the gene matches: 8. CDR3 sequence reads: CASSLYRDSIYF. As DNA, the CDR3 is TGTGCCAGCAGCTTATATAGGGACAGCATCTATTTT.

V usage is TRBV7-9 and J usage is TRBJ2-3; the D is unclear. Germline assignment: CDR1 SEHNR and CDR2 FQNEAQ (reference sequence). The V end lost 8 bases, the J end lost 1 base, and 16 bases lay between the germline ends. This CDR3 is built from 15 residues. CDR3 residues: CASEKASEGTDTQYF. CDR3 nucleotides: TGTGCCAGCGAAAAGGCTTCTGAGGGCACAGATACGCAGTATTTT. Variable domain in full (rest from reference TRBV7-9 and TRBJ2-3): DTGVSQNPRHKITKRGQNVTFRCDPISEHNRLYWYRQTLGQGPEFLTYFQNEAQLEKSRLLSDRFSAERPKGSFSTLEIQRTEQGDSAMYLCASEKASEGTDTQYFGPGTRLTVL.

The rearrangement uses TRBV18 and TRBJ1-2, with TRBD1 as a possible D gene (5 bases). Trimming took 3 bases from V and 4 from J, leaving 12 bases between them. This CDR3 comprises 14 residues. Germline V CDR1 and CDR2: KGHSH, LQKENI. In DNA form, the CDR3 reads TGTGCCAGCTCACCGTCCCGACAGACCTATGGCTACACCTTC. As protein: CASSPSRQTYGYTF.